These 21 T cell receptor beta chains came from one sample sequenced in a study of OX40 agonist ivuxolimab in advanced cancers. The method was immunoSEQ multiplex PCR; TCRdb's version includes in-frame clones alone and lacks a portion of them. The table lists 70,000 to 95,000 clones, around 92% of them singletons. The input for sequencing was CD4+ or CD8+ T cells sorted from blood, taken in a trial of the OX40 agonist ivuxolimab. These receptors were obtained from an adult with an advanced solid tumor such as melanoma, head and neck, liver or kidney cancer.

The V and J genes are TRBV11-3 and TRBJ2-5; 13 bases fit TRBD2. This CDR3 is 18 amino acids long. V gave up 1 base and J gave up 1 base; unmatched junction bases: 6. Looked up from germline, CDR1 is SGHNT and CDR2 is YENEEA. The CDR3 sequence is CASSLGTSGRALQETQYF. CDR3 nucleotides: TGTGCCAGCAGCTTAGGAACTAGCGGGAGGGCCCTCCAAGAGACCCAGTACTTC.

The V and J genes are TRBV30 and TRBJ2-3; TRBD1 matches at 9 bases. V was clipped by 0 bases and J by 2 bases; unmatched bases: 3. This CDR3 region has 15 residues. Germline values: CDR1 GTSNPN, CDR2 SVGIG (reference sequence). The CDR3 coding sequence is TGTGCCTGGAGTGTAGGGACAGGGACCACAGATACGCAGTATTTT. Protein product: CAWSVGTGTTDTQYF.

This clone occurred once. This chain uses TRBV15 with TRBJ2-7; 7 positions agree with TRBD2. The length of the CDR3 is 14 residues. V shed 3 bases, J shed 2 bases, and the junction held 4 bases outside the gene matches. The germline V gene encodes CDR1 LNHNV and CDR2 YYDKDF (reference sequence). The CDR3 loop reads CATSRGSGTYEQYF. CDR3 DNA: TGTGCCACCAGCAGGGGCAGCGGGACCTACGAGCAGTACTTC.

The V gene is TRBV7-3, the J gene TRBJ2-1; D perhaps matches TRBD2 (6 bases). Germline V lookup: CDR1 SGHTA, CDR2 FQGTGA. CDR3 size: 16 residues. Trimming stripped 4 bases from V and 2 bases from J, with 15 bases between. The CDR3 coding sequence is TGTGCCAGCAGCTCACTCGCGGGCGGGGCCTACAATGAGCAGTTCTTC. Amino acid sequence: CASSSLAGGAYNEQFF.

CDR3 nucleotide sequence: TGTGCCAGCAGCTTGGGGCAGGCTAACTATGGCTACACCTTC. Translating gives CASSLGQANYGYTF. This sequence joins TRBV5-4 and TRBJ1-2; D not resolved. The V gene lost 0 bases and the J gene lost 0 bases, with 6 bases spanning the gap. Germline-derived CDR1 and CDR2 are SGHNT and YYREEE (reference sequence). The CDR3 runs to 14 residues.

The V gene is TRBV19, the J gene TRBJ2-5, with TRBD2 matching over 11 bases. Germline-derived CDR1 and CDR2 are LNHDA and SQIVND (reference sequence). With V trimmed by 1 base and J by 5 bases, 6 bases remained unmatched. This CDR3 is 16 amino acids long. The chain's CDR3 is CASSIGLAGGTETQYF. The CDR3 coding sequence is TGTGCCAGTAGTATAGGGCTAGCGGGGGGTACTGAGACCCAGTACTTC.

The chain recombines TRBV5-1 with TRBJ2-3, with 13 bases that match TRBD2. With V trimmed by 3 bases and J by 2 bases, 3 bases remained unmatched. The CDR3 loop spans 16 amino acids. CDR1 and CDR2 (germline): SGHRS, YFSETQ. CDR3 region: CASSYGTSGATDTQYF. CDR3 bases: TGCGCCAGCAGCTACGGGACTAGCGGGGCCACAGATACGCAGTATTTT.

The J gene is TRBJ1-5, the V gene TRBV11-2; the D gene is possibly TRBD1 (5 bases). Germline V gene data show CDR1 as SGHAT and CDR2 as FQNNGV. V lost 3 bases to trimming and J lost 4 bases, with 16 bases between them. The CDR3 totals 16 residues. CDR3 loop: CASSLGDLGGNQPQHF. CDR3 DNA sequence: TGTGCCAGCAGCTTGGGGGACCTGGGGGGAAATCAGCCCCAGCATTTT.

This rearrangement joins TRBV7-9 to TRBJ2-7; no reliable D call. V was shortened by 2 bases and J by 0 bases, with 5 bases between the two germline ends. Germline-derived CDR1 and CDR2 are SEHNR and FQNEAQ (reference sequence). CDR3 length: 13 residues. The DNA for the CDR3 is TGTGCCAGCAGCTTATCAACCTCCTACGAGCAGTACTTC. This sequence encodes CASSLSTSYEQYF. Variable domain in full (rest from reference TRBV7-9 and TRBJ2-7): DTGVSQNPRHKITKRGQNVTFRCDPISEHNRLYWYRQTLGQGPEFLTYFQNEAQLEKSRLLSDRFSAERPKGSFSTLEIQRTEQGDSAMYLCASSLSTSYEQYFGPGTRLTVT.

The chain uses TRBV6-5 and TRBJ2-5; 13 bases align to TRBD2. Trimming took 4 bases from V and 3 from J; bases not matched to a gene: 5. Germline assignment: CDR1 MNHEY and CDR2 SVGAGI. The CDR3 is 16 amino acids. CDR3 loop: CASSSATSGGKETQYF. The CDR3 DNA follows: TGTGCCAGCAGTTCGGCGACTAGCGGGGGGAAAGAGACCCAGTACTTC.

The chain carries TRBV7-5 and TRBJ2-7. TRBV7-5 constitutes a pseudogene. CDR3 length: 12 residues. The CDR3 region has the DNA TGTGCCAGAAGCTCCCGGGTCAGGCAGCAGTACTTC. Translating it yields CARSSRVRQQYF.

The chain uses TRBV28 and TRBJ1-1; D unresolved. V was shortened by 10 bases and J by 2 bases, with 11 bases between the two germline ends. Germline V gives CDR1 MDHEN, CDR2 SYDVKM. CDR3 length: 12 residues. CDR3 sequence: CAILGTNTEAFF. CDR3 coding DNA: TGTGCCATCCTCGGCACCAACACTGAAGCTTTCTTT.

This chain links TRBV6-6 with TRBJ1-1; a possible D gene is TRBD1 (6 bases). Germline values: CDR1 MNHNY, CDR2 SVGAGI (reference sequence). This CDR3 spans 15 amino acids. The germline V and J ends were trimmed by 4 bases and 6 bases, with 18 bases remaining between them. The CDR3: CASSSRGLGGAEAFF. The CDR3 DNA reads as TGTGCCAGCAGTTCCAGGGGCCTCGGCGGTGCTGAAGCTTTCTTT.

The CDR3 here is CASSRNQGPQETQYF. The CDR3, as DNA: TGTGCCAGCTCACGAAACCAGGGGCCCCAAGAGACCCAGTACTTC. V is TRBV18 and J is TRBJ2-5; tentatively, D is TRBD1 (6 bases). The CDR3 runs to 15 residues. V lost 4 bases and J 1 base, leaving 13 bases between the germline ends. Germline CDR1 reads KGHSH; CDR2 reads LQKENI.

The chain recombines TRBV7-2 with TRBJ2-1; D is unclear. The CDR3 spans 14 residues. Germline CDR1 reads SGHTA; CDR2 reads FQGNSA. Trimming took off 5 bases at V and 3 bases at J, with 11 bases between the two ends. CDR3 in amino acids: CASSPTPGYNEQFF. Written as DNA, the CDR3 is TGTGCCAGCAGCCCGACCCCTGGCTACAATGAGCAGTTCTTC.

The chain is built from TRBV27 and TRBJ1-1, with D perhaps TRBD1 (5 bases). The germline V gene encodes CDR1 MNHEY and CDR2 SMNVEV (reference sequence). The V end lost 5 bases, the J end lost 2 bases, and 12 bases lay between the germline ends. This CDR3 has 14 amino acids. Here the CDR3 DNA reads TGTGCCAGCAGTGCGCGGGGGGGTAACACTGAAGCTTTCTTT. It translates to CASSARGGNTEAFF.

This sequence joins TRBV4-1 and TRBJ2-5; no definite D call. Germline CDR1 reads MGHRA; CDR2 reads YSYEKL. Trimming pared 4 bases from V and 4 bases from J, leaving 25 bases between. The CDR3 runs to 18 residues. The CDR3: CASSPRHPLTTTRETQYF. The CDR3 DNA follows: TGCGCCAGCAGCCCCCGCCACCCTCTGACAACCACCAGAGAGACCCAGTACTTC.

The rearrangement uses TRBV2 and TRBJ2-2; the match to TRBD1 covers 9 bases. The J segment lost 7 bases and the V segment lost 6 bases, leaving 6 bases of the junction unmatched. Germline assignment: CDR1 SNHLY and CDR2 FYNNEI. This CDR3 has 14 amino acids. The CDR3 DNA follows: TGTGCCAGCAGAACAGGGGGCGGAGGCGGGGAGCTGTTTTTT. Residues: CASRTGGGGGELFF.

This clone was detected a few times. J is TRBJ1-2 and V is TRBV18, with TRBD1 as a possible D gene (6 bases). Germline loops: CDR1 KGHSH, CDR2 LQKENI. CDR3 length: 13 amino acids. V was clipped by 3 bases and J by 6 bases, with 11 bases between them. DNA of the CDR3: TGTGCCAGCTCACCCCAGGGGAGTGATGGCTACACCTTC. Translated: CASSPQGSDGYTF.

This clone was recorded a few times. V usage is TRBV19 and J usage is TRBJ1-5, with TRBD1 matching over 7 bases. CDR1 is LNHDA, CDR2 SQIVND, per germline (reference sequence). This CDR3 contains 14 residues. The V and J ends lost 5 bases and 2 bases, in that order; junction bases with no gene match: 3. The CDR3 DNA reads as TGTGCCAGTAGTCCCGGACAGGGCAATCAGCCCCAGCATTTT. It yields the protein CASSPGQGNQPQHF. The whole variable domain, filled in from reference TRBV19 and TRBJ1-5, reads DGGITQSPKYLFRKEGQNVTLSCEQNLNHDAMYWYRQDPGQGLRLIYYSQIVNDFQKGDIAEGYSVSREKKESFPLTVTSAQKNPTAFYLCASSPGQGNQPQHFGDGTRLSIL.

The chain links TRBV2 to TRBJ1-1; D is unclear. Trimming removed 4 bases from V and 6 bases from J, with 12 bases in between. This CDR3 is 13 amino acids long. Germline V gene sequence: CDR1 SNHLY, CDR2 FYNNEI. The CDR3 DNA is TGTGCCAGCAGTGGACGGGGTGTGTCTGAAGCTTTCTTT. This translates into CASSGRGVSEAFF.